These T cell receptor beta chains were read from a single sample in a study of T-cell memory formation after mild COVID-19. From the 5' RACE reads, TCRdb called clonotypes with MiXCR, one entry per CDR3 protein. The sample records about 600,000 distinct CDR3 sequences, 20% to 25% being singletons. The sample was PBMCs or a T cell subset sorted from them (not recorded which). The receptors here all came from an adult woman who had mild COVID-19 (a few samples of this study predate the infection). Cell type and time point are not known. Both conserved end residues are part of each CDR3. The D gene is left open where the match is weak. A row's size may be missing; if present it is once, few, many or a size class.

J	V	D	size	DNA	CDR3
TRBJ2-7	TRBV18	TRBD1	-	TGTGCCAGCAGCCGGACAGGGGGCTCGAATACCTACGAGCAGTACTTC	CASSRTGGSNTYEQYF
TRBJ2-6	TRBV7-6	-	-	TGTGCCAGCAGCTTAGGCAGGGTCGCCTCTGGGGCCAACGTCCTGACTTTC	CASSLGRVASGANVLTF
TRBJ1-1	TRBV30	-	-	TGTGCCTGGACTATACAGCTTAACACTGAAGCTTTCTTT	CAWTIQLNTEAFF
TRBJ2-7	TRBV14	-	few	TGTGCCAGCAGCCAAGCGGACTCCATCCAAGAGCAGTACTTC	CASSQADSIQEQYF
TRBJ2-3	TRBV7-8	-	-	TGTGCCAGCAGCCGCGGGAGCACAGATACGCAGTATTTT	CASSRGSTDTQYF
TRBJ2-2	TRBV7-9	TRBD1	-	TGTGCACTCACAGGGGGCTGGTCTTCGGCGAACACCGGGGAGCTGTTTTTT	CALTGGWSSANTGELFF
TRBJ1-4	TRBV15	-	-	TGTGCCACCAGCAGACCGGGGCAGCCTAATGAAAAACTGTTTTTT	CATSRPGQPNEKLFF
TRBJ1-2	TRBV6-2/TRBV6-3	-	-	TGTGCCAGCAGCGAGGGGGGTTTTATCTATGGCTACACCTTC	CASSEGGFIYGYTF
TRBJ2-7	TRBV4-3	TRBD2	many	TGCGCCAGCAGCCAAGCTCGAACTAGCGGGGCCCTCTACGAGCAGTACTTC	CASSQARTSGALYEQYF
TRBJ2-1	TRBV11-3	TRBD2	few	TGTGCCAGCAGCTATCGGCTAGCGGGAGGACCTGAGCAGTTCTTC	CASSYRLAGGPEQFF
TRBJ2-5	TRBV7-9	-	few	TGTGCCAGCAGCTGGGACTCGGCTAGCTTATTGTGGGGGACCCAGTACTTC	CASSWDSASLLWGTQYF
TRBJ1-5	TRBV19	-	few	TGTGCCAGTAGTATAGGCAGGCTACGAGGCAATCAGCCCCAGCATTTT	CASSIGRLRGNQPQHF
TRBJ2-5	TRBV2	-	-	TGTGCCAGCAGTGAACTACGGGAGCAAGAGACCCAGTGCTTC	CASSELREQETQCF
TRBJ1-2	TRBV30	-	-	TGTGCCTGGAGTTCCATACATAGCTATGGCTACACCTTC	CAWSSIHSYGYTF
TRBJ2-5	TRBV27	TRBD1	-	TGTGCCAGCAGTGTTGGGGGACAGGGGTTTGAGACCCAGTACTTC	CASSVGGQGFETQYF
TRBJ2-7	TRBV20-1	-	many	TGCAGTGCTAGAGTCCCGTCGAGGGAAGGGGCGGACGAGCAGTACTTC	CSARVPSREGADEQYF
TRBJ1-5	TRBV12-3/TRBV12-4	-	few	TGTGCCAGCAGTTTCGGGAAAGATCAGCCCCAGCATTTT	CASSFGKDQPQHF
TRBJ2-7	TRBV6-2/TRBV6-3	-	-	TGTGCCAGCAGTTATGGTGGAGGGGTCTACGAGCAGTACTTC	CASSYGGGVYEQYF
TRBJ2-4	TRBV3-1	-	-	TGTGCCAGCAGCCTCCGGGACGGACTAGCCAAAAACATTCAGTACTTC	CASSLRDGLAKNIQYF
TRBJ1-1	TRBV5-6	-	-	TGTGCCAGCACCCTGCGGGGAATCACTGAAGCTTTCTTT	CASTLRGITEAFF
TRBJ1-2	TRBV12-3/TRBV12-4	TRBD1	-	TGTGCCAGCAGATCACCGGACAGGGGAGCCGATGGCTACACCTTC	CASRSPDRGADGYTF
TRBJ2-3	TRBV3-1	TRBD2	few	TGTGCCAGCAGCCTTAGGGCTAGCGGGCGGGATACGCAGTATTTT	CASSLRASGRDTQYF
TRBJ1-1	TRBV6-5	-	-	TGTGCCGCCCGTGGGGTGGGGGACACTGAAGCTTTCTTT	CAARGVGDTEAFF
TRBJ2-1	TRBV28	-	-	TGTGCCAGCAGTCCGCCCGGCAATGAGCAGTTCTTC	CASSPPGNEQFF
TRBJ1-1	TRBV24-1	-	few	TGTGCCACCAGTGCCCCCGTCAGGGAGAAAACTGAAGCTTTCTTT	CATSAPVREKTEAFF
TRBJ2-1	TRBV7-9	-	-	TGTGCCAGAACGACTAGTAAGAATGAGCAGTTCTTC	CARTTSKNEQFF
TRBJ1-2	TRBV6-2/TRBV6-3	-	many	TGTGCCAGCAGTTACTCCGGGGTCGGCGGCTACACCTTC	CASSYSGVGGYTF
TRBJ2-3	TRBV5-1	TRBD2	-	TGCGCCAGCAGCTTGGTTGACAGGCTAGCGGGGGTTCATCGGCGGGATACGCAGTATTTT	CASSLVDRLAGVHRRDTQYF
TRBJ2-3	TRBV10-3	TRBD2	few	TGTGCCATCAGCCTCATTGGGGCGGGAGGGCGGAGAGATACGCAGTATTTT	CAISLIGAGGRRDTQYF
TRBJ1-5	TRBV19	TRBD1	-	TGTGCCAGCAGCAATGCAGGGGGCGGTCAGCCCCAGCATTTT	CASSNAGGGQPQHF
TRBJ1-2	TRBV18	-	-	TGTGCCAGCTCACCACGACAGTCTAACTATGGCTACACCTTC	CASSPRQSNYGYTF
TRBJ2-7	TRBV25-1	TRBD1	-	TGTGCCAGCAGTGATGCACAGGGGATCTACGAGCAGTACTTC	CASSDAQGIYEQYF
TRBJ1-2	TRBV5-6	-	few	TGTGCCAGCACCATCGACAGGTCCTATGGCTACACCTTC	CASTIDRSYGYTF
TRBJ1-5	TRBV19	TRBD1	few	TGTGCCAGTAGCTCACTGGGGCAGGGGGTCGGCAATCAGCCCCAGCATTTT	CASSSLGQGVGNQPQHF
TRBJ1-2	TRBV13	TRBD1	-	TGTGCCAGCAGCAGCGTGCAGGGGGCGTCCTATGGCTACACCTTC	CASSSVQGASYGYTF
TRBJ2-7	TRBV6-6	TRBD1	-	TGTGCCAGCAGTAATAGACAGGGGGTAGGGGACGAGCAGTACTTC	CASSNRQGVGDEQYF
TRBJ1-4	TRBV6-5	-	few	TGTGCCAGCAGTTACGGACCGAGGAGTGAAAAACTGTTTTTT	CASSYGPRSEKLFF
TRBJ2-1	TRBV18	TRBD2	-	TGTGCCAGCTCACCCCGACTAGCGGAAAGATACAATGAGCAGTTCTTC	CASSPRLAERYNEQFF
TRBJ1-2	TRBV4-3	-	-	TGCGCCAGCAGCCAAGTATTGGAGGAATCTAACTATGGCTACACCTTC	CASSQVLEESNYGYTF
TRBJ2-1	TRBV15	-	few	TGTGCCACCAGCACGCCCGAAAGCTCCTACAATGAGCAGTTCTTC	CATSTPESSYNEQFF
TRBJ2-3	TRBV24-1	-	few	TGTGCCACCAGTGATTTCGAAGGGACAGATACGCAGTATTTT	CATSDFEGTDTQYF
TRBJ2-2	TRBV7-9	-	-	TGTGCCAGCAGGACTCCCACCAGGGGCACCGGGGAGCTGTTTTTT	CASRTPTRGTGELFF
TRBJ1-5	TRBV5-4	-	few	TGTGCCAGCAGCCCAGGAGGGGCCGATCAGCCCCAGCATTTT	CASSPGGADQPQHF
TRBJ1-1	TRBV6-6	-	few	TGTGCCAGCAGTTACGGGCGACTGCCTAACACTGAAGCTTTCTTT	CASSYGRLPNTEAFF
TRBJ2-6	TRBV13	-	-	TGTGCCAGCAGCTTGATGTGGCGGACCGGGGCCAACGTCCTGACTTTC	CASSLMWRTGANVLTF
TRBJ1-5	TRBV6-6	TRBD1	-	TGTGCCAGCAGTTCTCGGGACAGGGGTGGCAATCAGCCCCAGCATTTT	CASSSRDRGGNQPQHF
TRBJ2-3	TRBV14	-	-	TGTGCCAGCAGCCAGCCTACCAGGTGGCGGGGCAGCACAGATACGCAGTATTTT	CASSQPTRWRGSTDTQYF
TRBJ1-5	TRBV5-1	-	-	TGCGCCAGCAGACTCGGGGGGGATCAGCCCCAGCATTTT	CASRLGGDQPQHF
TRBJ1-5	TRBV6-2/TRBV6-3	-	few	TGTGCCAGCAGTTTGTGGGGGAATAAGCCCCAGCATTTT	CASSLWGNKPQHF
TRBJ2-3	TRBV24-1	-	many	TGTGCCACCAGTGACCCCTTGGCGGTAACGGGCGCAGATACGCAGTATTTT	CATSDPLAVTGADTQYF